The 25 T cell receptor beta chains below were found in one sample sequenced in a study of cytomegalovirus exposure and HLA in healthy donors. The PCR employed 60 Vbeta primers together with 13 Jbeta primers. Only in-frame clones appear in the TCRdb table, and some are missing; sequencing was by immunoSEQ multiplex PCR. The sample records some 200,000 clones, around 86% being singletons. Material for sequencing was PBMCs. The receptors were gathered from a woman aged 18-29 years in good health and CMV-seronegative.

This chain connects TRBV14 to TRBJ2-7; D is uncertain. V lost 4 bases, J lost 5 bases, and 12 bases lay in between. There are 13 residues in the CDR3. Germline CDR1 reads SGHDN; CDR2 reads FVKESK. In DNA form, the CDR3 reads TGTGCCAGCAGCCTGCAACAGTCCCACGAGCAGTACTTC. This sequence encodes CASSLQQSHEQYF.

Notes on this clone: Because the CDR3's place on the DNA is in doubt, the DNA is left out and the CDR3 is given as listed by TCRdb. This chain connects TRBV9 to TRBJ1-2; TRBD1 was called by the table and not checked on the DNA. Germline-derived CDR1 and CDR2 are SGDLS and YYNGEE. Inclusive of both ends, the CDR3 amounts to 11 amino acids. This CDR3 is CASSVGPGTSF.

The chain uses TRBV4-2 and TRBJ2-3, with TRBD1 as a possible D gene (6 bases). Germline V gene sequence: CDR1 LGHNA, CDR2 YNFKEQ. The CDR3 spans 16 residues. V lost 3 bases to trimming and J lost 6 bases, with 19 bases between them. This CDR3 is CASSHRTETIVDTQYF. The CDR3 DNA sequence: TGTGCCAGCAGCCACCGGACAGAGACAATTGTCGATACGCAGTATTTT.

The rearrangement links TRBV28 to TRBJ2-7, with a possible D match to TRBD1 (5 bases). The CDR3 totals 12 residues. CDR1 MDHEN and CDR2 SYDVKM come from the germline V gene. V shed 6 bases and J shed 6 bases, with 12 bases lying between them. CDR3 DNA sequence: TGTGCCAGCAGCCCTCCAGGGTTCGAGCAGTACTTC. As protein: CASSPPGFEQYF.

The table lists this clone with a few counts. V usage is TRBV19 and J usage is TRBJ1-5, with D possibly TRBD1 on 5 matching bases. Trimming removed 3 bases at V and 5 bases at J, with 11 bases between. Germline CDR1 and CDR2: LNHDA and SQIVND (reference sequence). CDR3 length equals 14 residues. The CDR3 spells CASSMVPGYQPQHF. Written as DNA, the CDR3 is TGTGCCAGTAGTATGGTTCCAGGGTATCAGCCCCAGCATTTT.

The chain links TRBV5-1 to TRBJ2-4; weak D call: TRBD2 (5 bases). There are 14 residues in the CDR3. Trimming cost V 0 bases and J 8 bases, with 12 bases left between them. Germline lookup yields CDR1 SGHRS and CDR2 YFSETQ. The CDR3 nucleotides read TGCGCCAGCAGCTTGGTCGGGGTGTCGGACATTCAGTACTTC. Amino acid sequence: CASSLVGVSDIQYF. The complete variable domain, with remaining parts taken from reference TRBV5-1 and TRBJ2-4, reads KAGVTQTPRYLIKTRGQQVTLSCSPISGHRSVSWYQQTPGQGLQFLFEYFSETQRNKGNFPGRFSGRQFSNSRSEMNVSTLELGDSALYLCASSLVGVSDIQYFGAGTRLSVL.

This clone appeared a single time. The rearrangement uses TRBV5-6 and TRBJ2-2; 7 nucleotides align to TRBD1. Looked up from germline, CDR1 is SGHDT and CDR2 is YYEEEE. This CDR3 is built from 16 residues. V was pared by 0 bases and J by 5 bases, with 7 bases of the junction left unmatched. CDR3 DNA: TGTGCCAGCAGCTTGGGTTCATCAGGGGGAACCGGGGAGCTGTTTTTT. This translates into CASSLGSSGGTGELFF.

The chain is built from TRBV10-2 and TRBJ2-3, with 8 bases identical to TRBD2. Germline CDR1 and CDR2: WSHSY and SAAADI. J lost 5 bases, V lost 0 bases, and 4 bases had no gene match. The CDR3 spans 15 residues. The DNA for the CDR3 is TGCGCCAGCAGTGAGTCTAGCGGGATGGGAGATACGCAGTATTTT. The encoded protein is CASSESSGMGDTQYF.

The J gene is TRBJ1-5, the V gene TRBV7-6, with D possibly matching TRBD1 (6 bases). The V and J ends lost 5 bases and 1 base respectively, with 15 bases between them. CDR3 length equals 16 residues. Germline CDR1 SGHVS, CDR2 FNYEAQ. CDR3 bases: TGTGCCAGCAGCGCACAGGGAATGGGGAGCAATCAGCCCCAGCATTTT. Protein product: CASSAQGMGSNQPQHF.

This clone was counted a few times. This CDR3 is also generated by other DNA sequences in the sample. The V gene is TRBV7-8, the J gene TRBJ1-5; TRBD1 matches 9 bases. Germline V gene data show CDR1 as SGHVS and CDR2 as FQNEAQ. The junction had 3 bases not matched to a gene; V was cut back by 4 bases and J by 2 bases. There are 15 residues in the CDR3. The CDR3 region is CASSSDRGRNQPQHF. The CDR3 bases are TGTGCCAGCAGCTCGGACAGGGGTCGCAATCAGCCCCAGCATTTT.

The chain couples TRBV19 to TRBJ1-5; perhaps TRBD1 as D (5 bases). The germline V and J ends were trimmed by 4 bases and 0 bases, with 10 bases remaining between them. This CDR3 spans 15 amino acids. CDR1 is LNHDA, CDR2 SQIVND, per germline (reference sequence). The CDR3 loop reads CASSRGVYSNQPQHF. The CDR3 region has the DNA TGTGCCAGTAGTAGGGGGGTCTATAGCAATCAGCCCCAGCATTTT.

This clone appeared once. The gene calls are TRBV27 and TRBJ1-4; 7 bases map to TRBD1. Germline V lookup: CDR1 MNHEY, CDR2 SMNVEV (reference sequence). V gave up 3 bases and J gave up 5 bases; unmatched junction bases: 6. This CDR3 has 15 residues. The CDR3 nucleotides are TGTGCCAGCAGTTTTCTCGACAGGGCGAATGAAAAACTGTTTTTT. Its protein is CASSFLDRANEKLFF.

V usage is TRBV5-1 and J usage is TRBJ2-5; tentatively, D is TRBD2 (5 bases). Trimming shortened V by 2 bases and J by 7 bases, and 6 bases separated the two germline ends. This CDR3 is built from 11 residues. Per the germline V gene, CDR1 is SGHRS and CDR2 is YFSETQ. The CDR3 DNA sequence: TGCGCCAGCAGCTTCGAGGGGACCCAGTACTTC. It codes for CASSFEGTQYF. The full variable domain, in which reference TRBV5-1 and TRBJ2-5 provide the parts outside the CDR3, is KAGVTQTPRYLIKTRGQQVTLSCSPISGHRSVSWYQQTPGQGLQFLFEYFSETQRNKGNFPGRFSGRQFSNSRSEMNVSTLELGDSALYLCASSFEGTQYFGPGTRLLVL.

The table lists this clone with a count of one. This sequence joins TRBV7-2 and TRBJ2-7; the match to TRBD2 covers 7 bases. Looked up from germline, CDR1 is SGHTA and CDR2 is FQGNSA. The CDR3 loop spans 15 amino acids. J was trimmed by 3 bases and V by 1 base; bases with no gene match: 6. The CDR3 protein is CASSLGLGGIYEQYF. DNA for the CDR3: TGTGCCAGCAGCTTAGGGTTGGGGGGGATCTACGAGCAGTACTTC.

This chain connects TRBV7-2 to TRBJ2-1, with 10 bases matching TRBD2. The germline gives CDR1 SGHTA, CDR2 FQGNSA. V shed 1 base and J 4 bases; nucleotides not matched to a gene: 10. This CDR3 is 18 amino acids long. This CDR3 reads CASSLGPSGGREYNEQFF. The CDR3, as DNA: TGTGCCAGCAGCTTAGGTCCTAGCGGGGGCCGAGAATACAATGAGCAGTTCTTC.

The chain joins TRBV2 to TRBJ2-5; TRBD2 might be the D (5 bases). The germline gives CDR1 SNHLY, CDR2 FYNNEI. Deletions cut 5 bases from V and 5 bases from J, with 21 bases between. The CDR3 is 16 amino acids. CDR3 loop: CASSISKLDFRETQYF. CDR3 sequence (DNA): TGTGCCAGCAGTATATCGAAATTGGACTTCCGGGAGACCCAGTACTTC.

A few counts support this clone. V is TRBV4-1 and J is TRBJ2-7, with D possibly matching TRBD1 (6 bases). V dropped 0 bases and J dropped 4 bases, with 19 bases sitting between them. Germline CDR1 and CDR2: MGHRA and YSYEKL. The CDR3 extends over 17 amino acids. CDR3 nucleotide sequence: TGCGCCAGCAGCCAAGATGCGAATTCACAGGGCCTGTACGAGCAGTACTTC. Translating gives CASSQDANSQGLYEQYF.

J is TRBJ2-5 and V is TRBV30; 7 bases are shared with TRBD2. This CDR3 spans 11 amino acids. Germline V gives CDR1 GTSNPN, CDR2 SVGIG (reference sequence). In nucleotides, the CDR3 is TGTGCGAGAAGTAGCGGGTTGGCCCAGTACTTC. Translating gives CARSSGLAQYF.

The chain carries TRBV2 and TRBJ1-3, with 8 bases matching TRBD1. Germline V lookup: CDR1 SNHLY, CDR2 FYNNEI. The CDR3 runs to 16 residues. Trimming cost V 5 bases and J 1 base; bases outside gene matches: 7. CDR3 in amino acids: CASSTDREESGNTIYF. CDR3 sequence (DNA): TGTGCCAGCAGTACGGACAGGGAGGAATCTGGAAACACCATATATTTT.

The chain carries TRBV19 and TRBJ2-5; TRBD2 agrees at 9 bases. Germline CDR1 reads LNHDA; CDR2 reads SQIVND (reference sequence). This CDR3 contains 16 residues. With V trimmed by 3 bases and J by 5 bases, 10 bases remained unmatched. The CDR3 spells CASSILGRGGLETQYF. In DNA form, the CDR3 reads TGTGCCAGTAGTATTTTAGGGCGGGGGGGCTTGGAGACCCAGTACTTC.

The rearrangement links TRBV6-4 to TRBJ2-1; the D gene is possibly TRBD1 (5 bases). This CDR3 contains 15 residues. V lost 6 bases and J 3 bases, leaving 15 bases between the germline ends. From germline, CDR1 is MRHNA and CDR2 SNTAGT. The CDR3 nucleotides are TGTGCCAGCAGCCAGTCATGGGGCGACTACAATGAGCAGTTCTTC. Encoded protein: CASSQSWGDYNEQFF.

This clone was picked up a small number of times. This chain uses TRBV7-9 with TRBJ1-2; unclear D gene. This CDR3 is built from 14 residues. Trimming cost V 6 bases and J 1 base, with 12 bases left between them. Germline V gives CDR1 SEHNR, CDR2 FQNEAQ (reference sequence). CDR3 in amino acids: CASSWPGDNYGYTF. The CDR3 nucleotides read TGTGCCAGCAGTTGGCCCGGAGATAACTATGGCTACACCTTC.

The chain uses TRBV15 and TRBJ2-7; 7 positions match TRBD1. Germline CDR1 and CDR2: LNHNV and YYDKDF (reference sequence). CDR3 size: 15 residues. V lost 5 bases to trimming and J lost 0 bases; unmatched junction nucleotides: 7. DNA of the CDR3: TGTGCCACCAGCTTTTGGACAGGCGCCTCCTACGAGCAGTACTTC. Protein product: CATSFWTGASYEQYF.

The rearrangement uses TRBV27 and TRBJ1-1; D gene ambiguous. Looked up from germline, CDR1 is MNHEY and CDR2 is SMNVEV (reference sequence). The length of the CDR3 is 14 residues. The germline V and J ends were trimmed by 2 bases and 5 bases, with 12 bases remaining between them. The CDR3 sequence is CASSLEASGTEAFF. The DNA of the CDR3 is TGTGCCAGCAGTTTAGAAGCAAGCGGGACTGAAGCTTTCTTT.

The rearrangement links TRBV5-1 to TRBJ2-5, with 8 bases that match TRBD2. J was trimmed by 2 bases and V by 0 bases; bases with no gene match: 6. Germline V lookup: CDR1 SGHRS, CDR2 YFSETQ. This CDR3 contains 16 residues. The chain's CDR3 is CASSLDGGGLQETQYF. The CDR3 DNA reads TGCGCCAGCAGCTTGGATGGCGGGGGGCTGCAAGAGACCCAGTACTTC.